The 25 T cell receptor beta chains presented below share a single source sample, sequenced in a study of early T cells in non-severe SARS-CoV-2 infection. In TCRdb, the 5' RACE reads were re-called with MiXCR into one record per CDR3 protein. The sample includes approximately 30,000 distinct CDR3 sequences, about 4.7% seen only once; the top ten take just under 8%. Source material: whole blood. The receptors stem from an adult who was a healthcare worker with PCR-confirmed SARS-CoV-2 infection or an uninfected control (not recorded which).

In its sample, this clonotype was seen many times. The V gene is TRBV12-3 or TRBV12-4, the J gene TRBJ1-5; D possibly corresponds to TRBD1 (5 bases). CDR3 length: 15 residues. Trimming cost V 2 bases and J 9 bases, with 17 bases left between them. The CDR3 sequence is CASSLSQGSFRPQHF. Written as DNA, the CDR3 is TGTGCCAGCAGTTTAAGCCAGGGCAGTTTTCGGCCCCAGCATTTT.

This clonotype was counted at least ten times. The chain recombines TRBV18 with TRBJ2-1; a weak D match, TRBD2 (6 bases). The germline gives CDR1 KGHSH, CDR2 LQKENI. V lost 4 bases and J 5 bases, leaving 9 bases between the germline ends. The CDR3 is made up of 13 amino acids. CDR3 coding DNA: TGTGCCAGCTCACAGGGACTCGACAATGAGCAGTTCTTC. Translating it yields CASSQGLDNEQFF.

The chain uses TRBV4-2 and TRBJ2-5; D not certain. Trimming left V 1 base short and J 3 bases short, with 9 bases between. The CDR3 extends over 14 amino acids. Germline CDR1 reads LGHNA; CDR2 reads YNFKEQ. The CDR3 spells CASSQGGVEETQYF. In DNA form, the CDR3 reads TGTGCCAGCAGCCAAGGTGGGGTCGAAGAGACCCAGTACTTC.

This clonotype was recorded many times. The chain joins TRBV3-1 to TRBJ2-1, with D unclear. CDR3 length equals 12 residues. Germline CDR1 is LGHDT and CDR2 is YNNKEL (reference sequence). The V end lost 1 base, the J end lost 7 bases, and 5 bases lay between the germline ends. The CDR3 region has the DNA TGTGCCAGCAGCCAAGGATTGAATGAGCAGTTCTTC. Its protein product is CASSQGLNEQFF.

This clonotype was picked up many times. The gene calls are TRBV19 and TRBJ1-5, with 7 nucleotides matching TRBD1. The CDR3 contains 16 residues. Germline V gene lookup returns CDR1 LNHDA and CDR2 SQIVND (reference sequence). Losses at the gene ends were 6 bases for V and 2 bases for J; bases not matched to a gene: 10. Here the CDR3 reads CASSLTGAGGNQPQHF. In DNA form, the CDR3 reads TGTGCCAGTAGCCTCACAGGGGCGGGGGGCAATCAGCCCCAGCATTTT.

This clonotype has a count of ten or more. The J gene is TRBJ2-1, the V gene TRBV5-5, with D tentatively TRBD1 or TRBD2 (6 bases each). V was clipped by 1 base and J by 2 bases, with 19 bases between them. The CDR3 is 18 residues long. Looked up from germline, CDR1 is SGHKS and CDR2 is YYEKEE (reference sequence). The DNA for the CDR3 is TGTGCCAGCAGCTTGAGGGGGGCCACCGCGCTCACCTACAATGAGCAGTTCTTC. Translation gives CASSLRGATALTYNEQFF.

The chain links TRBV6-2 or TRBV6-3 to TRBJ1-1, with unresolved D. The V end was cut by 2 bases, the J end by 3 bases, with 7 bases between. CDR1 is MNHEY and CDR2 is SVGEGT in the germline V gene. The CDR3 extends over 13 amino acids. CDR3 protein: CASSYDPDTEAFF. The CDR3 DNA follows: TGTGCCAGCAGTTACGACCCCGACACTGAAGCTTTCTTT.

Ten or more counts support this clonotype. The genes are TRBV20-1 and TRBJ1-6; D remains ambiguous. Germline V gives CDR1 DFQATT, CDR2 SNEGSKA (reference sequence). The germline V and J ends were trimmed by 3 bases and 10 bases, with 7 bases remaining between them. This CDR3 is 11 amino acids long. CDR3 amino acids: CSASGGSPLHF. Here the CDR3 DNA reads TGCAGTGCTAGTGGTGGGTCACCCCTCCACTTT.

This clonotype was recorded at least ten times. The chain recombines TRBV7-9 with TRBJ2-5, with 7 bases identical to TRBD1. The CDR3 has 15 amino acids. Looked up from germline, CDR1 is SEHNR and CDR2 is FQNEAQ (reference sequence). After removal of 3 bases from V and 0 bases from J, the junction contained 4 bases not matched to a gene. CDR3 region: CASSLGQNNQETQYF. The CDR3 coding sequence is TGTGCCAGCAGCTTGGGACAGAATAACCAAGAGACCCAGTACTTC.

This clonotype was counted ten times or more. The rearrangement joins TRBV29-1 to TRBJ2-4, with D possibly matching TRBD2 (6 bases). V was pared by 5 bases and J by 0 bases, with 11 bases between. The germline gives CDR1 SQVTM, CDR2 ANQGSEA. CDR3 length: 14 amino acids. The CDR3 DNA is TGCAGCGTTCGGGGGAAACTAGCCAAAAACATTCAGTACTTC. Protein sequence: CSVRGKLAKNIQYF.

The chain uses TRBV20-1 and TRBJ2-7, with D tentatively TRBD1 (6 bases). The V gene's germline CDR1 is DFQATT and CDR2 SNEGSKA (reference sequence). V was shortened by 6 bases and J by 0 bases, with 12 bases between the two germline ends. The CDR3 is 13 residues long. CDR3 sequence reads: CSAETQGSYEQYF. CDR3 bases: TGCAGTGCGGAAACACAGGGCTCCTACGAGCAGTACTTC.

The table lists this clonotype with many counts. The chain recombines TRBV5-1 with TRBJ1-2; TRBD1 matches 7 bases. Germline CDR1 and CDR2: SGHRS and YFSETQ. This CDR3 spans 15 amino acids. The junction had 8 bases not matched to a gene; V was cut back by 4 bases and J by 2 bases. CDR3 in DNA: TGCGCCAGCAGCAGAGAAACAGGGGAAAACTATGGCTACACCTTC. It yields the protein CASSRETGENYGYTF.

There are many counts of this clonotype. V and J are TRBV18 and TRBJ2-3, with 7 bases aligning to TRBD2. The germline V gene has CDR1 KGHSH and CDR2 LQKENI. The ends lost 2 bases at V and 8 bases at J; junction bases unmatched: 4. The CDR3 spans 13 residues. CDR3 bases: TGTGCCAGCTCACCATCGGCTAGCGGTACGCAGTATTTT. This codes for CASSPSASGTQYF.

This clonotype was observed at least ten times. The gene calls are TRBV20-1 and TRBJ2-7; the D call may be TRBD1 or TRBD2 (5 bases each). CDR1 and CDR2 (germline): DFQATT, SNEGSKA (reference sequence). This CDR3 comprises 13 residues. The V and J ends lost 3 bases and 0 bases respectively, with 9 bases between them. DNA for the CDR3: TGCAGTGCTAGTGAGGGGAGCTCCTACGAGCAGTACTTC. This gives the protein CSASEGSSYEQYF.

In this sample, this clonotype turned up many times. The CDR3 spells CASSLIQGTPYNEQFF. The CDR3 nucleotides read TGTGCCAGCAGCTTAATACAGGGGACCCCCTACAATGAGCAGTTCTTC. The chain recombines TRBV11-2 with TRBJ2-1; 7 positions match TRBD1. The germline CDR1 and CDR2 sequences are SGHAT and FQNNGV. V was clipped by 2 bases and J by 2 bases; unmatched bases: 6. The CDR3 totals 16 residues.

In its sample, this clonotype was seen many times. The rearrangement links TRBV4-3 to TRBJ1-1; D may be TRBD1 (5 bases). V was clipped by 0 bases and J by 6 bases, with 8 bases between them. CDR1 is LGHNA, CDR2 YSLEER, per germline. The CDR3 contains 13 residues. This chain's CDR3 is CASSQDAGAEAFF. CDR3 nucleotides: TGCGCCAGCAGCCAAGATGCGGGGGCTGAAGCTTTCTTT.

This clonotype was detected ten times or more. This chain connects TRBV7-9 to TRBJ2-1; 9 nucleotides align to TRBD1. Germline V gene lookup returns CDR1 SEHNR and CDR2 FQNEAQ (reference sequence). Trimming took 5 bases from V and 13 from J; bases not matched to a gene: 15. This CDR3 contains 15 residues. CDR3 protein: CASSPGQGGSLGQFF. The CDR3 nucleotides read TGTGCCAGCAGCCCGGGACAGGGAGGGAGCTTGGGTCAGTTCTTC.

This clonotype was seen many times. The CDR3 coding sequence is TGTGCCAGCAGCTTAGCGGGGACCGGGCAACGTGGCGAGACCCAGTACTTC. It translates to CASSLAGTGQRGETQYF. The J gene is TRBJ2-5, the V gene TRBV7-2; the D gene could be TRBD1 or TRBD2 (5 bases each). The germline V gene has CDR1 SGHTA and CDR2 FQGNSA. V was trimmed by 0 bases and J by 5 bases, leaving 19 bases between them. CDR3 length equals 17 residues.

This clonotype appeared many times. The CDR3 loop reads CASSFGGGTDTQYF. The CDR3 DNA reads TGTGCCAGCAGTTTCGGCGGGGGCACAGATACGCAGTATTTT. This rearrangement joins TRBV12-3 or TRBV12-4 to TRBJ2-3; D perhaps matches TRBD2 (6 bases). V shed 3 bases and J shed 1 base, with 8 bases lying between them. This CDR3 has 14 residues.

This clonotype was observed at least ten times. The rearrangement links TRBV11-2 to TRBJ2-1; either TRBD1 or TRBD2 may fit D (5 bases each). V was clipped by 3 bases and J by 10 bases, with 19 bases between them. The CDR3 covers 15 residues. Germline CDR1 and CDR2: SGHAT and FQNNGV. CDR3 loop: CASSFRGAPPGEQFF. The CDR3 nucleotides read TGTGCCAGCAGCTTCCGAGGGGCCCCCCCCGGGGAGCAGTTCTTC.

Many counts were recorded for this clonotype. The rearrangement links TRBV20-1 to TRBJ1-5; no definite D call. The germline V gene has CDR1 DFQATT and CDR2 SNEGSKA (reference sequence). This CDR3 has 14 residues. Trimming took 0 bases from V and 1 from J, leaving 7 bases between them. CDR3 coding DNA: TGCAGTGCTAGAGATCGCGGGAGCAATCAGCCCCAGCATTTT. Its protein is CSARDRGSNQPQHF.

This clonotype was seen at least ten times. The chain couples TRBV20-1 to TRBJ1-4; perhaps TRBD1 as D (5 bases). Trimming removed 3 bases at V and 4 bases at J, with 12 bases between. This CDR3 comprises 14 residues. The germline V gene encodes CDR1 DFQATT and CDR2 SNEGSKA (reference sequence). Here the CDR3 DNA reads TGCAGTGCTAGGTGGGGGACCTTTAATGAAAAACTGTTTTTT. Translating gives CSARWGTFNEKLFF.

V and J are TRBV9 and TRBJ2-3, with a possible D match to TRBD2 (6 bases). V was pared by 4 bases and J by 2 bases, with 17 bases between. The length of the CDR3 is 16 residues. The germline gives CDR1 SGDLS, CDR2 YYNGEE. The CDR3 DNA reads TGTGCCAGCAGCCCAAGTGCCGGCGGGGTCACAGATACGCAGTATTTT. This encodes CASSPSAGGVTDTQYF.

This clonotype has only a few counts. The chain combines TRBV19 with TRBJ2-7; tentative D call: TRBD1 (5 bases). V was shortened by 5 bases and J by 2 bases, with 10 bases between the two germline ends. The CDR3 is made up of 13 amino acids. Germline V CDR1 and CDR2: LNHDA, SQIVND (reference sequence). This CDR3 reads CASSWTDTYEQYF. CDR3 sequence (DNA): TGTGCCAGTAGTTGGACGGACACCTACGAGCAGTACTTC.

This clonotype has more than one count but fewer than ten. The CDR3 protein is CASSLTGTDNSPLHF. CDR3 coding DNA: TGTGCCAGCAGTCTGACAGGGACTGACAATTCACCCCTCCACTTT. The chain uses TRBV12-3 or TRBV12-4 and TRBJ1-6; TRBD1 matches at 7 bases. V lost 5 bases, J lost 7 bases, and 8 bases stayed unmatched. The CDR3 consists of 15 residues.